Presented here are 6 T cell receptor beta chains from one specimen sequenced in a study of cytomegalovirus exposure and HLA in healthy donors. PCR was performed using 60 Vbeta and 13 Jbeta primers. Some clones are missing from TCRdb's copy, which holds only in-frame ones; the method was immunoSEQ multiplex PCR. The sample records about 160,000 clones, 65% to 85% being singletons. The material sequenced was PBMCs. All receptors come from a woman aged 50 to 65 in good health and CMV-seropositive.

The chain uses TRBV6-6 and TRBJ2-3; 11 nucleotides align to TRBD1. J was trimmed by 5 bases and V by 6 bases; bases with no gene match: 7. Germline-derived CDR1 and CDR2 are MNHNY and SVGAGI (reference sequence). The CDR3 has 15 amino acids. The CDR3 spells CASSRGQGARDTQYF. For the CDR3, the DNA is TGTGCCAGCAGCCGTGGACAGGGGGCAAGAGATACGCAGTATTTT.

This clone was seen just once. The chain couples TRBV5-1 to TRBJ1-3; D is perhaps TRBD1 (5 bases). The CDR3 sequence is 18 residues long. CDR1 is SGHRS, CDR2 YFSETQ, per germline. V was pared by 0 bases and J by 3 bases, with 19 bases between. The CDR3 here is CASSLGTGVRRNGNTIYF. The CDR3 coding sequence is TGCGCCAGCAGCTTGGGTACAGGAGTTAGAAGAAATGGAAACACCATATATTTT.

This rearrangement joins TRBV5-1 to TRBJ2-7, with D perhaps TRBD2 (6 bases). The CDR3 has 15 residues. V was clipped by 2 bases and J by 1 base, with 13 bases between them. Germline V gene sequence: CDR1 SGHRS, CDR2 YFSETQ. CDR3 in amino acids: CASSFSGRESYEQYF. CDR3 DNA sequence: TGCGCCAGCAGCTTTAGCGGCAGAGAGTCCTACGAGCAGTACTTC.

The J gene is TRBJ2-1, the V gene TRBV4-2; 10 bases fit TRBD2. This CDR3 region has 17 residues. Germline V gene data show CDR1 as LGHNA and CDR2 as YNFKEQ. V shed 0 bases and J 7 bases; nucleotides not matched to a gene: 9. This chain's CDR3 is CASSQDLVAGGKNEQFF. CDR3 coding DNA: TGTGCCAGCAGCCAAGATCTCGTAGCGGGAGGTAAAAATGAGCAGTTCTTC.

The genes are TRBV6-5 and TRBJ2-3, with 7 positions matching TRBD2. Unmatched junction bases numbered 7, after V lost 5 bases and J lost 5 bases. The germline V gene encodes CDR1 MNHEY and CDR2 SVGAGI. CDR3 length: 14 amino acids. The CDR3 DNA reads as TGTGCCAGCAGTCCCTGGGGGGGAGGAGATACGCAGTATTTT. Protein: CASSPWGGGDTQYF.

V usage is TRBV4-2 and J usage is TRBJ2-1; TRBD2 matches 10 bases. CDR3 length: 16 amino acids. V was clipped by 3 bases and J by 5 bases; unmatched bases: 7. Germline loops: CDR1 LGHNA, CDR2 YNFKEQ. The CDR3 sequence: CASSHYRLAGDNEQFF. CDR3 nucleotides: TGTGCCAGCAGCCACTATCGGCTAGCGGGGGACAATGAGCAGTTCTTC.